This passage covers 26 T cell receptor beta chains from one sample sequenced in a study of blood T cell repertoires in COVID-19. Clones were read by immunoSEQ multiplex PCR, and TCRdb kept only the in-frame ones, dropping some. The data hold tens of thousands of clones, with 75% to 85% observed a single time. The sequenced material came from peripheral blood. Receptors originate from a man in his fifties or sixties with acute or convalescent COVID-19.

The chain joins TRBV5-1 to TRBJ2-3, with a possible D match to TRBD1 (5 bases). The ends were cut back, 0 bases at V and 9 bases at J, with 11 bases in the middle. Germline V gene sequence: CDR1 SGHRS, CDR2 YFSETQ. The CDR3 extends over 13 amino acids. CDR3 amino acids: CASSLVLPGTQYF. DNA of the CDR3: TGCGCCAGCAGCTTGGTATTGCCAGGGACGCAGTATTTT.

The J gene is TRBJ1-3, the V gene TRBV2, with TRBD1 identical over 7 bases. Losses at the gene ends were 6 bases for V and 0 bases for J; bases not matched to a gene: 14. The CDR3 length is 18 residues. Per the germline V gene, CDR1 is SNHLY and CDR2 is FYNNEI. This CDR3 is CASSRGRQGMSSGNTIYF. The CDR3 DNA sequence: TGTGCCAGCAGCCGGGGACGACAGGGAATGAGCTCTGGAAACACCATATATTTT.

In DNA, the CDR3 is TGTGCCAGCAGCTTAGCTTACCCGCGGGGGTTGCCCTACGAGCAGTACGTC. Amino acid sequence: CASSLAYPRGLPYEQYV. This rearrangement joins TRBV7-6 to TRBJ2-7, with 7 bases lining up with TRBD2. V trimming: 0 bases; J trimming: 2 bases; junction bases outside the gene matches: 10. CDR1 is SGHVS, CDR2 FNYEAQ, per germline. The CDR3 loop spans 17 amino acids.

The CDR3 region is CASSFESPTGELFF. In DNA, the CDR3 is TGCGCCAGCAGCTTCGAGAGCCCCACCGGGGAGCTGTTTTTT. The J gene is TRBJ2-2, the V gene TRBV5-1; no definite D call. The CDR3 is 14 amino acids. Trimming took 2 bases from V and 4 from J, leaving 9 bases between them. Germline CDR1 is SGHRS and CDR2 is YFSETQ. The full variable domain, its missing parts supplied by reference TRBV5-1 and TRBJ2-2, is KAGVTQTPRYLIKTRGQQVTLSCSPISGHRSVSWYQQTPGQGLQFLFEYFSETQRNKGNFPGRFSGRQFSNSRSEMNVSTLELGDSALYLCASSFESPTGELFFGEGSRLTVL.

V gene TRBV5-4 combines with J gene TRBJ2-5; 8 positions match TRBD2. CDR3 length: 15 residues. The ends lost 0 bases at V and 3 bases at J; junction bases unmatched: 4. From germline, CDR1 is SGHNT and CDR2 YYREEE (reference sequence). CDR3 DNA: TGTGCCAGCAGCTTGGGACAGCGGGGGAAAGAGACCCAGTACTTC. Protein: CASSLGQRGKETQYF. Full variable domain (remainder filled in from reference TRBV5-4 and TRBJ2-5): ETGVTQSPTHLIKTRGQQVTLRCSSQSGHNTVSWYQQALGQGPQFIFQYYREEENGRGNFPPRFSGLQFPNYSSELNVNALELDDSALYLCASSLGQRGKETQYFGPGTRLLVL.

The chain couples TRBV12-3 or TRBV12-4 to TRBJ2-2; D perhaps matches TRBD1 (5 bases). The CDR3 is 12 residues long. V shed 8 bases and J shed 4 bases, with 8 bases lying between them. CDR3 coding DNA: TGTGCCAGCGGGGCCCTCACCGGGGAGCTGTTTTTT. Amino acid sequence: CASGALTGELFF.

The chain combines TRBV19 with TRBJ1-2, with D possibly matching TRBD1 (6 bases). The ends were cut back, 4 bases at V and 4 bases at J, with 19 bases in the middle. The CDR3 is 16 amino acids. Germline V gene data show CDR1 as LNHDA and CDR2 as SQIVND (reference sequence). DNA of the CDR3: TGTGCCAGTAGTACCAGGCCCGGGGGGCTAATCTATGGCTACACCTTC. Protein sequence: CASSTRPGGLIYGYTF.

CDR3 protein: CASSQEWGVLAKNIQYF. The CDR3 DNA reads as TGCGCCAGCAGCCAAGAATGGGGCGTACTAGCCAAAAACATTCAGTACTTC. The chain combines TRBV4-1 with TRBJ2-4; D possibly corresponds to TRBD1 (5 bases). Germline-derived CDR1 and CDR2 are MGHRA and YSYEKL. The CDR3 is 17 residues long. V dropped 0 bases and J dropped 0 bases, with 12 bases sitting between them.

CDR3 residues: CASSTQGSGAFF. Here the CDR3 DNA reads TGTGCCAGCAGTACACAGGGCTCGGGAGCTTTCTTT. This chain links TRBV2 with TRBJ1-1, with D possibly being TRBD1 (6 bases). The CDR3 is 12 amino acids. The V end was cut by 5 bases, the J end by 10 bases, with 14 bases between. Germline V lookup: CDR1 SNHLY, CDR2 FYNNEI.

This clone occurred a few times. The J gene is TRBJ1-4, the V gene TRBV18; TRBD1 aligns across 7 bases. This CDR3 contains 15 residues. Germline CDR1 reads KGHSH; CDR2 reads LQKENI. With V trimmed by 2 bases and J by 8 bases, 8 bases remained unmatched. In DNA form, the CDR3 reads TGTGCCAGCTCACCAGGGTCAGGGGGAAAGGAAAAACTGTTTTTT. This sequence encodes CASSPGSGGKEKLFF.

The chain joins TRBV5-1 to TRBJ1-4, with D tentatively TRBD1 (5 bases). Germline CDR1 is SGHRS and CDR2 is YFSETQ. The CDR3 contains 15 residues. The V gene lost 0 bases and the J gene lost 6 bases, with 12 bases spanning the gap. The CDR3 here is CASSLAGREDEKLFF. CDR3 bases: TGCGCCAGCAGCTTGGCCGGCAGGGAAGATGAAAAACTGTTTTTT.

The chain joins TRBV28 to TRBJ1-2; TRBD1 matches at 7 bases. Germline CDR1 MDHEN, CDR2 SYDVKM. The length of the CDR3 is 12 residues. V shed 6 bases and J 4 bases; nucleotides not matched to a gene: 2. The DNA of the CDR3 is TGTGCCAGCAGGCAGGGGGTCTATGGCTACACCTTC. Translation: CASRQGVYGYTF.

This clone was observed a single time. The chain recombines TRBV7-2 with TRBJ1-3; D gene ambiguous. The V gene lost 1 base and the J gene lost 0 bases, with 13 bases spanning the gap. The germline V gene encodes CDR1 SGHTA and CDR2 FQGNSA. The CDR3 has 17 residues. The CDR3 DNA reads as TGTGCCAGCAGCTTAGTAGGAGTAGTGAGCTCTGGAAACACCATATATTTT. Translated: CASSLVGVVSSGNTIYF.

The V and J genes are TRBV7-9 and TRBJ1-3; D not resolved. Germline CDR1 is SEHNR and CDR2 is FQNEAQ (reference sequence). The length of the CDR3 is 11 residues. Trimming removed 5 bases at V and 3 bases at J, with 2 bases between. Here the CDR3 reads CASSRGNTIYF. CDR3 nucleotides: TGTGCCAGCAGCCGTGGAAACACCATATATTTT.

The rearrangement uses TRBV5-1 and TRBJ2-7; no reliable D call. Trimming took off 3 bases at V and 8 bases at J, with 12 bases between the two ends. Germline CDR1 is SGHRS and CDR2 is YFSETQ. The CDR3 is 12 residues long. The CDR3 loop reads CASSSEKWKQYF. CDR3 sequence (DNA): TGCGCCAGCAGCTCGGAGAAGTGGAAGCAGTACTTC. Combining the CDR3 with reference TRBV5-1 and TRBJ2-7 gives the whole variable domain KAGVTQTPRYLIKTRGQQVTLSCSPISGHRSVSWYQQTPGQGLQFLFEYFSETQRNKGNFPGRFSGRQFSNSRSEMNVSTLELGDSALYLCASSSEKWKQYFGPGTRLTVT.

V and J are TRBV7-9 and TRBJ2-1, with D possibly TRBD1 on 5 matching bases. The germline V and J ends were trimmed by 1 base and 8 bases, with 15 bases remaining between them. The CDR3 contains 15 residues. Germline CDR1 is SEHNR and CDR2 is FQNEAQ (reference sequence). The CDR3 sequence is CASSLGAGSSDEQFF. The CDR3 DNA is TGTGCCAGCAGCTTAGGGGCAGGGTCCAGCGATGAGCAGTTCTTC.

The V gene is TRBV7-9, the J gene TRBJ2-2; 10 bases fit TRBD1. The V gene end was trimmed by 5 bases and the J gene end by 5 bases; junction bases not matched to a gene: 5. Germline CDR1 and CDR2: SEHNR and FQNEAQ (reference sequence). The CDR3 has 15 residues. The CDR3 loop reads CASSKGQGKTGELFF. Here the CDR3 DNA reads TGTGCCAGCAGCAAGGGACAGGGGAAGACCGGGGAGCTGTTTTTT.

The chain has TRBV4-1 and TRBJ1-2, with 7 bases aligning to TRBD1. The CDR3 consists of 15 residues. The ends lost 4 bases at V and 4 bases at J; junction bases unmatched: 9. Germline assignment: CDR1 MGHRA and CDR2 YSYEKL. CDR3 amino acids: CASSPSQGVGYGYTF. Here the CDR3 DNA reads TGCGCCAGCAGCCCCTCCCAGGGGGTCGGCTATGGCTACACCTTC.

V is TRBV5-5 and J is TRBJ1-2, with D unresolved. This CDR3 has 14 amino acids. Germline CDR1 is SGHKS and CDR2 is YYEKEE (reference sequence). V lost 0 bases to trimming and J lost 2 bases, with 8 bases between them. CDR3 sequence (DNA): TGTGCCAGCAGCTTGGTTGGAGGAAACTATGGCTACACCTTC. Amino acids: CASSLVGGNYGYTF.

The V gene is TRBV7-2, the J gene TRBJ2-7; 8 positions match TRBD1. Trimming cost V 2 bases and J 3 bases; bases outside gene matches: 3. The CDR3 is 14 amino acids. From germline, CDR1 is SGHTA and CDR2 FQGNSA. The CDR3 reads CASSLSDRGYEQYV. CDR3 DNA: TGTGCCAGCAGCTTAAGTGACAGGGGCTACGAGCAGTACGTC.

The chain has TRBV28 and TRBJ1-4, with D possibly TRBD1 on 6 matching bases. Germline CDR1 MDHEN, CDR2 SYDVKM. There are 15 residues in the CDR3. V was cut by 6 bases and J by 0 bases, with 11 bases left in between. The CDR3 is CASSVGGATNEKLFF. In DNA, the CDR3 is TGTGCCAGCAGCGTAGGGGGTGCAACTAATGAAAAACTGTTTTTT. The entire variable domain, with the rest obtained from reference TRBV28 and TRBJ1-4, is as follows: DVKVTQSSRYLVKRTGEKVFLECVQDMDHENMFWYRQDPGLGLRLIYFSYDVKMKEKGDIPEGYSVSREKKERFSLILESASTNQTSMYLCASSVGGATNEKLFFGSGTQLSVL.

The chain links TRBV12-5 to TRBJ2-2, with a weak D call TRBD1 (6 bases). The CDR3 totals 18 residues. The germline V and J ends were trimmed by 7 bases and 5 bases, with 26 bases remaining between them. From germline, CDR1 is LGHNT and CDR2 FRNRAP. CDR3 DNA: TGTGCTAGTGCCCCCTGGGGACAAACCCCTAAGAATACCGGGGAGCTGTTTTTT. It codes for CASAPWGQTPKNTGELFF. The full variable domain, completed using reference TRBV12-5 and TRBJ2-2, is DARVTQTPRHKVTEMGQEVTMRCQPILGHNTVFWYRQTMMQGLELLAYFRNRAPLDDSGMPKDRFSAEMPDATLATLKIQPSEPRDSAVYFCASAPWGQTPKNTGELFFGEGSRLTVL.

V gene TRBV7-9 combines with J gene TRBJ1-2, with 7 positions matching TRBD1. Trimming took 5 bases from V and 5 from J; bases not matched to a gene: 11. Germline CDR1 SEHNR, CDR2 FQNEAQ (reference sequence). The CDR3 has 15 residues. CDR3 sequence reads: CASSQQRGPPYGYTF. DNA for the CDR3: TGTGCCAGCAGCCAACAAAGGGGGCCACCTTATGGCTACACCTTC.

J is TRBJ2-1 and V is TRBV3-1 (or the pseudogene TRBV3-2); a possible D gene is TRBD2 (6 bases). V lost 1 base, J lost 0 bases, and 16 bases lay in between. This CDR3 has 18 amino acids. Per the germline V gene, CDR1 is LGHDT and CDR2 is YNNKEL (reference sequence). The CDR3 here is CASSQAPGGRGSYNEQFF. The CDR3 DNA sequence: TGTGCCAGCAGCCAAGCCCCCGGTGGGCGGGGCTCCTACAATGAGCAGTTCTTC.

The CDR3 here is CASSFPGQIYQPQHF. The CDR3 DNA sequence: TGTGCCAGCAGTTTCCCCGGACAGATCTATCAGCCCCAGCATTTT. This rearrangement joins TRBV28 to TRBJ1-5, with D possibly being TRBD1 (6 bases). Trimming stripped 3 bases from V and 5 bases from J, with 14 bases between. Germline CDR1 reads MDHEN; CDR2 reads SYDVKM. The CDR3 runs 15 residues. The full variable domain, rest sourced from reference TRBV28 and TRBJ1-5, is DVKVTQSSRYLVKRTGEKVFLECVQDMDHENMFWYRQDPGLGLRLIYFSYDVKMKEKGDIPEGYSVSREKKERFSLILESASTNQTSMYLCASSFPGQIYQPQHFGDGTRLSIL.

J is TRBJ1-1 and V is TRBV3-1 (or the pseudogene TRBV3-2); D may be TRBD1 (5 bases). This CDR3 region has 18 residues. CDR1 LGHDT and CDR2 YNNKEL come from the germline V gene (reference sequence). The V and J ends lost 6 bases and 0 bases respectively, with 23 bases between them. The CDR3 DNA is TGTGCCAGCAGTCGAGGGCGGGACTTCCGGGGAATGAACACTGAAGCTTTCTTT. Protein sequence: CASSRGRDFRGMNTEAFF.